Each of the 5 T cell receptor beta chains below was sequenced from the same sample in a study of blood T cell repertoires in COVID-19. Sequencing used immunoSEQ multiplex PCR; TCRdb keeps in-frame clones, though not all of them. The repertoire includes 95,000 to 150,000 clones, roughly 88% of them detected once, and 7.6% sits in the top ten. The sequenced sample consisted of peripheral blood. These receptors were obtained from a man aged 50 to 60 with acute or convalescent COVID-19.

The chain couples TRBV10-1 to TRBJ1-1; unclear D gene. This CDR3 contains 13 residues. Between the trimmed V and J ends, which lost 6 bases and 5 bases, there was a span of 13 bases. Germline CDR1 is WNHNN and CDR2 is SYGVQD (reference sequence). The DNA for the CDR3 is TGCGCCAGCAGCTTCGAGGGATGGACTGAAGCTTTCTTT. Encoded protein: CASSFEGWTEAFF.

The chain recombines TRBV11-3 with TRBJ2-5, with 9 positions matching TRBD2. Per the germline V gene, CDR1 is SGHNT and CDR2 is YENEEA. The CDR3 is 17 residues long. Unmatched junction bases numbered 10, after V lost 0 bases and J lost 5 bases. The CDR3 bases are TGTGCCAGCAGCTTAGACGTAGCGGGAGCTCTGTGGGAGACCCAGTACTTC. Encoded protein: CASSLDVAGALWETQYF. Combining the CDR3 with reference TRBV11-3 and TRBJ2-5 gives the whole variable domain EAGVVQSPRYKIIEKKQPVAFWCNPISGHNTLYWYLQNLGQGPELLIRYENEEAVDDSQLPKDRFSAERLKGVDSTLKIQPAELGDSAVYLCASSLDVAGALWETQYFGPGTRLLVL.

The J gene is TRBJ2-7, the V gene TRBV5-6, with D perhaps TRBD2 (5 bases). The CDR3 length is 12 residues. Germline loops: CDR1 SGHDT, CDR2 YYEEEE. The germline V and J ends were trimmed by 4 bases and 4 bases, with 9 bases remaining between them. The CDR3 sequence: CASSHGLYEQYF. CDR3 DNA: TGTGCCAGCAGCCACGGACTTTACGAGCAGTACTTC.

This chain joins TRBV5-1 and TRBJ1-4; D is unresolved. Trimming cost V 4 bases and J 4 bases, with 5 bases left between them. The CDR3 has 12 amino acids. CDR1 is SGHRS and CDR2 is YFSETQ in the germline V gene. The CDR3 coding sequence is TGCGCCAGCAGCCTCCTTAATGAAAAACTGTTTTTT. Its protein product is CASSLLNEKLFF.

The rearrangement links TRBV5-1 to TRBJ2-1; 10 positions agree with TRBD1. The CDR3 length is 14 residues. V trimming: 7 bases; J trimming: 4 bases; junction bases outside the gene matches: 5. Germline assignment: CDR1 SGHRS and CDR2 YFSETQ. CDR3 nucleotides: TGCGCCAGCGGACCGGGACAGGGGTACAATGAGCAGTTCTTC. Residues: CASGPGQGYNEQFF.